This TCR beta chain came from a study of T cells after yellow fever vaccination (dated 2019 in TCRdb). For context, the study as a whole: The SMART-Seq v4 Ultra Low Input RNA kit was used to prepare libraries from fractions with low cell numbers. To track T-cell clones before and after primary and booster YFV17D yellow fever vaccination, bulk TCR alpha and beta repertoires were sequenced longitudinally. Two healthy male donors, one aged 18 to 30 and one aged 30 to 39 years, were included in the cohort. Blood was collected at multiple timepoints before and after primary and secondary immunization, and bulk PBMC replicates and cell subsets were isolated.

This clonotype was observed a few times. The antigen this receptor binds is unknown. The sample holds no much larger clone one base away, and base qualities are not on file. The sample's treatment or condition label, decoded: live attenuated yellow fever vaccine strain. PBMCs were isolated from peripheral blood using a standard Ficoll-Paque protocol. CD4 and CD8 T-cell fractions were isolated with Dynabeads CD4 and CD8 positive selection kits. TriZol was used to extract RNA from bulk PBMCs, CD4 and CD8 fractions, and dextramer-positive and dextramer-negative fractions. TCR cDNA was made using 5'RACE template switching, a step that added a universal primer site and unique molecular identifiers. cDNA synthesis was primed from both the TCR alpha and TCR beta constant segments. Libraries were amplified in two PCR steps, with sample barcodes and sequencing adapters added in the second step. Sequencing of libraries was performed on Illumina HiSeq 2500 (2x100 bp) or NovaSeq (2x150 bp). As for the authors' bioinformatics: Demultiplexing of reads and collapsing into UMI consensus sequences were performed with MIGEC, and V(D)J alignment was carried out with MiXCR. Vaccine-responding clonotypes were defined with edgeR using replicate PBMC samples, requiring FDR below 0.01 and a log2 fold change above 5 up to day 15. Each bulk clonotype received a CD4 or CD8 identity based on whether the sequenced CD4 or CD8 repertoire contained that clonotype at higher abundance. TCRdb passed the public sequencing reads through fastp at Q25 and MiXCR, retaining productive beta sequences. Every distinct CDR3 protein forms one entry, paired with its most common genes and DNA. TCRdb's processing, not the authors' own work, is the source of the V and J calls. In this sample the table shows 200,000 to 300,000 distinct CDR3 sequences, around 13% of which occur a single time. The ten largest clonotypes hold 0.4% to 0.65% of the sample.

Taken from the germline V gene (reference sequence), the CDR1 and CDR2 loops are MNHEY and SMNVEV. From the cysteine through the phenylalanine, the CDR3 covers 16 amino acids. Only CDR3 DNA remains: 48 bases, in frame from the first base. The germline ends are 15 bases apart after V is trimmed by 3 bases and J by 1 base. On the study overall, not on this receptor specifically: After the booster, most of the clones that had expanded following primary vaccination were detected again (roughly 97% of CD4 and 88% of CD8), which suggests that memory was broadly maintained. Compared with the primary T-cell response, the secondary T-cell response was faster but weaker, reaching its peak on day 5 rather than on day 15. Because the study included only two donors, the extent to which the findings can be generalized is limited. Computational filtering was required because FACS-sorted repertoires could contain abundant contaminating clonotypes from the bulk population. A small share of clonotypes was detected in both CD4 and CD8 compartments, with the overlap likely arising from convergent recombination.

The sequence links TRBV27 to TRBJ1-1; the D gene identity is not certain. The sample was CD4+ T cells sorted from PBMCs, taken 45 days after the yellow fever booster vaccination. This sequence originates from a man aged 25 to 40 who received the YFV17D yellow fever vaccine. The DNA sequence reads TGTGCCAGCAGTTTCTCCATCTTACGGAGGAACACTGAAGCTTTCTTT. It is translated as CASSFSILRRNTEAFF.